This TCR beta chain stems from a study of T cell responses to AZD1222 COVID-19 vaccine. Study-wide results and limits: The span of vaccine-associated CD4 TCRs extended across spike, with dominance at 160-218 and 743-854. Every sample of the repertoires postdated the peak T cell response. Among those given AZD1222, only 6 or 7 were seropositive at baseline. Clonal diversity was possibly underestimated, and white British individuals and females predominated among donors.

CDR1 and CDR2 (germline): MNHEY, SVGAGI. CDR3 length: 14 residues. V lost 7 bases to trimming and J lost 0 bases, with 12 bases between them. Sequencing used immunoSEQ multiplex PCR; TCRdb keeps in-frame clones, though not all of them. The data show about 56,000 clones, 80% to 90% seen once. This clone has a handful of counts. Its antigen is still unknown. The TCR sequence derives from an adult in good health. Sequences were derived from peripheral blood, sampled on day 0 of AZD1222 vaccination. The J gene is TRBJ1-1, the V gene TRBV6-5, with D unresolved. CDR3 in amino acids: CASNPGRMNTEAFF. The CDR3 nucleotides read TGTGCCAGCAACCCCGGACGGATGAACACTGAAGCTTTCTTT.